This T cell receptor (beta chain) was documented in a study of T cell repertoires in cytomegalovirus infection. Study context: TCR beta signatures that were public indicated CMV infection and matching HLA type.

CDR3 length: 15 amino acids. Germline lookup yields CDR1 SNHLY and CDR2 FYNNEI. V shed 6 bases and J shed 4 bases, with 18 bases lying between them. Findings and limits, study-wide: Individuals carrying CMV plus the relevant HLA were identified by cumulative frequency of public TCR beta families. The response measured ex vivo was dominated by TCR beta clonotypes (HLA-C-restricted and CMV-specific).

A single record per CDR3 protein comes from TCRdb applying MiXCR to the reads. The table shows approximately 190,000 distinct CDR3 sequences, with roughly 28% occurring only once. To note about this clonotype: Its antigen is unknown.

The V gene is TRBV2, the J gene TRBJ2-5, with a tentative D call TRBD1 (6 bases). The TCR was taken from a human donor in good health (CMV status not recorded). Some clones in this sample may be carry-over from other donors' samples. Material: PBMCs. In DNA form, the CDR3 reads TGTGCCAGCAGACTACGGGACAAAGTCCCAGAGACCCAGTACTTC. Translation gives CASRLRDKVPETQYF.